The rows below give T cell receptor beta chains drawn from one sample of a study of human T cells and chemical hapten exposure. TCRdb itself ran the RACE reads through MiXCR, one entry per CDR3 protein. The sample lists some 38,000 distinct CDR3 sequences; approximately 9.5% were seen once. The source was whole blood, collected in connection with sensitization to the hapten diphenylcyclopropenone (DPC). These TCRs come from a man in his forties or fifties with alopecia areata. Some clones in this sample may be carry-over from other donors' samples. Each CDR3 is given with its conserved first and last residue. D genes are given only for firm matches. Clone size, where shown, is once, few, many, or a class for clones that have expanded.

v_call: TRBV5-1
clone_size: few
j_call: TRBJ2-5
d_call: TRBD1
cdr3_aa: CASSLGQGYQETQYF
cdr3_nt: TGCGCCAGCAGCCTGGGACAGGGGTACCAAGAGACCCAGTACTTC

v_call: TRBV5-1
clone_size: many
j_call: TRBJ2-1
d_call: TRBD2
cdr3_aa: CASSGTGTSGRNEQFF
cdr3_nt: TGCGCCAGCAGCGGCACCGGGACTAGCGGGAGAAATGAGCAGTTCTTC

v_call: TRBV29-1
clone_size: once
j_call: TRBJ2-1
d_call: TRBD1
cdr3_aa: CSVDRGHNEQFF
cdr3_nt: TGCAGCGTAGACAGGGGGCACAATGAGCAGTTCTTC

v_call: TRBV20-1
clone_size: .
j_call: TRBJ2-3
d_call: .
cdr3_aa: CSAKGGGRGYADTQYF
cdr3_nt: TGCAGTGCCAAGGGCGGAGGGAGAGGTTATGCAGATACGCAGTATTTT

v_call: TRBV2
clone_size: many
j_call: TRBJ1-1
d_call: TRBD1
cdr3_aa: CASSEDRGGSSEAFF
cdr3_nt: TGTGCCAGCAGTGAAGACAGGGGGGGTTCGTCTGAAGCTTTCTTT

v_call: TRBV29-1
clone_size: .
j_call: TRBJ2-7
d_call: .
cdr3_aa: CSVARSRSEQYF
cdr3_nt: TGCAGCGTTGCTAGATCCAGAAGCGAGCAGTACTTC

v_call: TRBV18
clone_size: few
j_call: TRBJ2-1
d_call: TRBD2
cdr3_aa: CASSLSSGTDNEQFF
cdr3_nt: TGTGCCAGCTCACTCTCTAGCGGGACCGACAATGAGCAGTTCTTC

v_call: TRBV29-1
clone_size: .
j_call: TRBJ1-1
d_call: .
cdr3_aa: CSVTFPMNTEAFF
cdr3_nt: TGCAGCGTTACATTTCCTATGAACACTGAAGCTTTCTTT

v_call: TRBV12-3/TRBV12-4
clone_size: medium-sized
j_call: TRBJ1-5
d_call: .
cdr3_aa: CASSINYSNQPQHF
cdr3_nt: TGTGCCAGCAGTATAAATTATAGCAATCAGCCCCAGCATTTT

v_call: TRBV28
clone_size: many
j_call: TRBJ1-1
d_call: .
cdr3_aa: CASSPWGYTEAFF
cdr3_nt: TGTGCCAGCAGCCCCTGGGGGTACACTGAAGCTTTCTTT

v_call: TRBV7-2
clone_size: many
j_call: TRBJ2-7
d_call: .
cdr3_aa: CASSSDGRTYEQYF
cdr3_nt: TGTGCCAGCAGCTCGGACGGTAGGACCTACGAGCAGTACTTC

v_call: TRBV11-1
clone_size: many
j_call: TRBJ2-7
d_call: TRBD2
cdr3_aa: CASNLAGASEQYF
cdr3_nt: TGTGCCAGCAACCTAGCGGGAGCTAGCGAGCAGTACTTC

v_call: TRBV29-1
clone_size: .
j_call: TRBJ2-3
d_call: TRBD2
cdr3_aa: CSVGLALTDTQYF
cdr3_nt: TGCAGCGTAGGACTAGCCCTCACAGATACGCAGTATTTT

v_call: TRBV11-2
clone_size: .
j_call: TRBJ2-7
d_call: .
cdr3_aa: CASSLEQISYEQYF
cdr3_nt: TGTGCCAGCAGCTTAGAACAGATCTCCTACGAGCAGTACTTC

v_call: TRBV5-1
clone_size: .
j_call: TRBJ2-6
d_call: .
cdr3_aa: CASSLGQAGANVLTF
cdr3_nt: TGCGCCAGCAGCTTGGGACAGGCGGGGGCCAACGTCCTGACTTTC

v_call: TRBV29-1
clone_size: few
j_call: TRBJ2-7
d_call: .
cdr3_aa: CSVFSGTNEQYF
cdr3_nt: TGCAGCGTCTTTTCCGGGACGAACGAGCAGTACTTC

v_call: TRBV5-1
clone_size: many
j_call: TRBJ2-3
d_call: .
cdr3_aa: CASRGSVVSTDTQYF
cdr3_nt: TGCGCCAGCAGAGGTAGCGTCGTTAGCACAGATACGCAGTATTTT

v_call: TRBV28
clone_size: many
j_call: TRBJ2-3
d_call: .
cdr3_aa: CASSPTVPPTDTQYF
cdr3_nt: TGTGCCAGCAGCCCGACAGTCCCCCCCACAGATACGCAGTATTTT

v_call: TRBV10-1
clone_size: many
j_call: TRBJ2-7
d_call: .
cdr3_aa: CASSEARLSYEQYF
cdr3_nt: TGCGCCAGCAGTGAGGCACGGCTCTCCTACGAGCAGTACTTC

v_call: TRBV28
clone_size: .
j_call: TRBJ2-3
d_call: .
cdr3_aa: CASSLGDLSTDTQYF
cdr3_nt: TGTGCCAGCAGTTTGGGGGACCTTAGCACAGATACGCAGTATTTT

v_call: TRBV27
clone_size: many
j_call: TRBJ1-2
d_call: .
cdr3_aa: CASSSGVYGYTF
cdr3_nt: TGTGCCAGCAGTTCCGGAGTCTATGGCTACACCTTC

v_call: TRBV4-2
clone_size: many
j_call: TRBJ2-7
d_call: .
cdr3_aa: CASSQGPTLGSYEQYF
cdr3_nt: TGTGCCAGCAGCCAAGGGCCCACCCTAGGGAGCTACGAGCAGTACTTC

v_call: TRBV28
clone_size: many
j_call: TRBJ2-7
d_call: .
cdr3_aa: CASSLYRVPYEQYF
cdr3_nt: TGTGCCAGCAGTTTATATCGGGTTCCCTACGAGCAGTACTTC